The clone carrying this T cell receptor beta chain was observed a few times. What it binds is unknown. Since all of the isolated RNA was reverse transcribed, expressed TCRB transcripts were what got sequenced. There were about 3.5 million reads on average in the naive, central memory and regulatory T cell samples. Method: immunoSEQ multiplex PCR; TCRdb's copy keeps in-frame clones and lacks some. The sample has a few hundred thousand clones; approximately 24% are singletons. The data stem from a study of beta chain features in type 1 diabetes. About 110 mL of blood, on average, came from one heparinised draw per donor. Study-wide results and caveats: Shortening of TCRB CDR3s, moderate but significant, appeared in all four CD4+ subsets of Type 1 diabetes patients.

The CDR3 loop spans 15 amino acids. V was clipped by 4 bases and J by 1 base; unmatched bases: 6. Germline V gene lookup returns CDR1 SGHNT and CDR2 YYREEE (reference sequence). This TCR was recovered from a woman aged 25-40 years with type 1 diabetes. The sample was naive CD4+ T cells from blood. The V and J genes are TRBV5-4 and TRBJ2-3, with 7 bases lining up with TRBD2. Here the CDR3 reads CASSTSTSGTDTQYF. The DNA for the CDR3 is TGTGCCAGCAGCACTAGCACTAGCGGCACAGATACGCAGTATTTT.